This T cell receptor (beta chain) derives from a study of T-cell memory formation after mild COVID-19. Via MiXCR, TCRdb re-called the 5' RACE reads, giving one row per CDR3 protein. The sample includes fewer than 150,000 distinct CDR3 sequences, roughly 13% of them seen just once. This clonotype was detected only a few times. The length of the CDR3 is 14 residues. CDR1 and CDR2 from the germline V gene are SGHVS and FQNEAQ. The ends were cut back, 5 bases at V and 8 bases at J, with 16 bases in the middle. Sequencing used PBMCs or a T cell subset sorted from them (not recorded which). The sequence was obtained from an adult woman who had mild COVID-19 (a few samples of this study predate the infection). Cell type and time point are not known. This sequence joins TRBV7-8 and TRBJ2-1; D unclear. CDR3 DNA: TGTGCCAGCAGCCACCCCCTAAGGGTGGATGAGCAGTTCTTC. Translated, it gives CASSHPLRVDEQFF.